This T cell receptor (beta chain) stems from a study of shared clonotypes between healthy human individuals. Some clones are missing from TCRdb's copy, which holds only in-frame ones; the method was immunoSEQ multiplex PCR. The repertoire holds about 2.4 million clones, with over 85% as singletons. Germline V gene lookup returns CDR1 MNHEY and CDR2 SMNVEV (reference sequence). V gave up 5 bases and J gave up 0 bases, with 16 bases separating them. The CDR3 has 17 residues. What was sequenced was naive CD4+ T cells from PBMCs. Noted subset: CD45RA+ positively selected. V is TRBV27 and J is TRBJ1-4, with D hard to call. This TCR derives from a man in his late teens or twenties in good health. Some clones in this sample may be carry-over from other donors' samples. CDR3 bases: TGTGCCAGCAGTCCCTGGACGGGCTACACAACTAATGAAAAACTGTTTTTT. Translated: CASSPWTGYTTNEKLFF.